This T cell receptor beta chain was observed in a study of cytomegalovirus exposure and HLA in healthy donors. Whole-study results and caveats: An analysis that came later showed most CMV-associated TCR beta chains appearing HLA-restricted. Sequencing likely caused a cluster of highly shared sequence variants. In a later analysis, TCR beta V- and J-gene trimming showed a link to a missense DCLRE1C variant.

PCR employed 60 Vbeta and 13 Jbeta primers. Clones were sequenced by immunoSEQ multiplex PCR, and TCRdb holds only the in-frame ones, with some missing. The data hold around 180,000 clones, with approximately 81% observed a single time. This clone was seen a single time. No antigen is known for it. The CDR3 totals 16 residues. In germline, CDR1 is KGHSH, CDR2 LQKENI. The V end was cut by 0 bases, the J end by 2 bases, with 8 bases between. These donors counted as nominally healthy when sampled, but unrecorded immune exposures were likely. The sequenced material came from PBMCs. The sequence was obtained from a male donor in good health and CMV-seronegative. The rearrangement links TRBV18 to TRBJ2-6; no reliable D call. Written as DNA, the CDR3 is TGTGCCAGCTCACCACCGAGGTCCCCTGGGGCCAACGTCCTGACTTTC. Translation gives CASSPPRSPGANVLTF.